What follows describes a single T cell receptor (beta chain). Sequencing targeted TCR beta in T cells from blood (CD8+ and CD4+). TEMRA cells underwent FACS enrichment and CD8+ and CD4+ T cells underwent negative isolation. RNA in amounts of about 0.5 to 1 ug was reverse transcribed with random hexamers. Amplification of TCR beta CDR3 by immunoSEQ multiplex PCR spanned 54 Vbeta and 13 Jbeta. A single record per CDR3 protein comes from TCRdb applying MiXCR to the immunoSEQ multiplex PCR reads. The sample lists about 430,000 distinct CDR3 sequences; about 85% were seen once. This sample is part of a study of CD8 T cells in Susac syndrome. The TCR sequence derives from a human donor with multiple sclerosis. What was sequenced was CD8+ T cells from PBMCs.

DNA of the CDR3: TGCGCCAGCAGCCCCGAGCGGGGGAGCTCCTACAATGAGCAGTTCTTC. Amino acid sequence: CASSPERGSSYNEQFF. This chain uses TRBV4-1 with TRBJ2-1, with 8 bases identical to TRBD2. V lost 4 bases, J lost 0 bases, and 5 bases stayed unmatched. Germline V gene data show CDR1 as MGHRA and CDR2 as YSYEKL. The CDR3 loop spans 16 amino acids.